The entry below describes one T cell receptor (beta chain). The data originate from a study of cytotoxic CD8 clonotypes in ibrutinib-treated CLL. Profiled with immunoSEQ multiplex PCR; TCRdb holds only in-frame clones, not every one. The sample shows roughly 170,000 clones, less than 85% of them seen only once. The CDR3 is 15 amino acids. Germline CDR1 and CDR2: MDHEN and SYDVKM. The V and J ends lost 6 bases and 1 base respectively, with 14 bases between them. This receptor was obtained from a human donor with chronic lymphocytic leukemia. The rearrangement uses TRBV28 and TRBJ2-3, with a tentative D call TRBD2 (5 bases). Here the sequenced sample was PBMCs, taken after 24 months of ibrutinib treatment. The CDR3 DNA reads as TGTGCCAGCAGCCCCGCCGCAGCGGGCACAGATACGCAGTATTTT. As protein: CASSPAAAGTDTQYF.